The rows below give T cell receptor beta chains drawn from one sample of a study of T cell responses to AZD1222 COVID-19 vaccine. Clones were sequenced by immunoSEQ multiplex PCR, and TCRdb holds only the in-frame ones, with some missing. The sample has under 130,000 clones; 80% to 90% are singletons. The sequences come from peripheral blood, collected on day 0 of AZD1222 vaccination. These receptors were obtained from an adult in good health. The CDR3 runs from the conserved cysteine through the conserved F or W. A D gene is named only where the DNA matches it firmly. Only part of the rows carry a size: once, few, many, or a class if the clone is expanded.

CDR3 length	clone size	V gene	J gene	D gene	CDR3 DNA	CDR3 protein
15	.	TRBV9	TRBJ1-1	.	TGTGCCAGCAGCCCAAGGGAGGTCCGGGGGTCTGAAGCTTTCTTT	CASSPREVRGSEAFF
17	.	TRBV10-3	TRBJ1-4	.	TGTGCCATCAGTGATACTTTCATCGGGACCTCAAATGAAAAACTGTTTTTT	CAISDTFIGTSNEKLFF
15	few	TRBV28	TRBJ2-7	.	TGTGCCAGCAGTCCTCCAGCTTGGGGTGCTTACGAGCAGTACTTC	CASSPPAWGAYEQYF
12	.	TRBV12-3/TRBV12-4	TRBJ2-3	TRBD1	TGTGCCAGCACCCTAGGGGGACAGGCGCAGTATTTT	CASTLGGQAQYF
14	.	TRBV6-5	TRBJ2-7	.	TGTGCCAGCAGTATGGACTCAATCCTCTACGAGCAGTACTTC	CASSMDSILYEQYF
13	once	TRBV9	TRBJ1-2	.	TGTGCCAGCAGCGAGGGATTCCACTATGGCTACACCTTC	CASSEGFHYGYTF
14	.	TRBV7-3	TRBJ1-6	.	TGTGCCAGCAGTCCCGGACATGCGAGCTCACCCCTCCACTTT	CASSPGHASSPLHF
14	once	TRBV5-5	TRBJ1-5	.	.	CASSFGPGNQPQHF
12	.	TRBV28	TRBJ2-7	.	TGTGCCAGCAGTATGTTGGGGGGCGAGCAGTACTTC	CASSMLGGEQYF
14	.	TRBV18	TRBJ2-7	TRBD1	TGTGCCAGCTCACCTTGGGACAGGGGTGCCGAGCAGTACTTC	CASSPWDRGAEQYF
13	.	TRBV6-5	TRBJ2-7	.	TGTGCCAGGACCCGGGCCGCCACCTACGAGCAGTACTTC	CARTRAATYEQYF
12	.	TRBV3-1/TRBV3-2	TRBJ1-3	.	TGTGCCAGCGGGGGGGCTGGAAACACCATATATTTT	CASGGAGNTIYF
14	.	TRBV28	TRBJ1-1	TRBD1	TGTGCCAGCAGTCTGACAGGGGGAATCACTGAAGCTTTCTTT	CASSLTGGITEAFF
12	.	TRBV12-3/TRBV12-4	TRBJ2-1	.	TGTGCCAGCAGGAGCGTCTACAATGAGCAGTTCTTC	CASRSVYNEQFF
15	.	TRBV21-1	TRBJ1-1	.	TGTGCCAGCAGCAAAGCGCTTTGGCCCAACACTGAAGCTTTCTTT	CASSKALWPNTEAFF
16	few	TRBV21-1	TRBJ2-7	.	TGTGCCAGCAGTCCTATTCCCCCAGATACCTCCTACGAGCAGTACTTC	CASSPIPPDTSYEQYF
16	few	TRBV7-9	TRBJ2-5	TRBD2	TGTGCCAGCAGCACCCCTGCTGGAGCGGGGAGAGAGACCCAGTACTTC	CASSTPAGAGRETQYF
15	once	TRBV27	TRBJ2-4	.	TGTGCCAGCAGTTTGAGCCGGGTAGCCAAAAACATTCAGTACTTC	CASSLSRVAKNIQYF
16	.	TRBV10-3	TRBJ2-5	.	TGTGCCATCAGTGGAGTAGTAGGTCAGTTAGAAGAGACCCAGTACTTC	CAISGVVGQLEETQYF
13	.	TRBV7-2	TRBJ1-2	TRBD1	TGTGCCAGCAGCTTAGGGCAGGGGGGCGGCTACACCTTC	CASSLGQGGGYTF
14	few	TRBV7-2	TRBJ1-4	.	TGTGCCAGCAGCTTAGTAGGGGGTGGTGAAAAACTGTTTTTT	CASSLVGGGEKLFF
12	.	TRBV5-1	TRBJ1-2	.	TGCGCCAGCAGCGGTAACAGGGTTGGCTACACCTTC	CASSGNRVGYTF
15	once	TRBV28	TRBJ2-7	TRBD2	TGTGCCAGCAGTTTAGTATATGGACTAGCTAACGAGCAGTACTTC	CASSLVYGLANEQYF
16	.	TRBV6-2/TRBV6-3	TRBJ2-7	.	TGTGCCAGCAGTTACTCGCCGGGGAGGTTAGCCTACGAGCAGTACTTC	CASSYSPGRLAYEQYF
16	.	TRBV5-4	TRBJ2-3	.	TGTGCCAGCAGCTCGACCGGACAGAAAGGTTTAGATACGCAGTATTTT	CASSSTGQKGLDTQYF
20	.	TRBV28	TRBJ1-2	TRBD1	TGTGCCAGCAGTTGGGACAGGGCTCTTACAGGAGGAGTAGCTAACTATGGCTACACCTTC	CASSWDRALTGGVANYGYTF
14	.	TRBV7-2	TRBJ1-6	TRBD1	TGTGCCAGCAGAGCCGGGACAGTCAATTCACCCCTCCACTTT	CASRAGTVNSPLHF
14	.	TRBV7-2	TRBJ1-2	.	TGTGCCAGCAGCTTTCAGGGTATTGGCTATGGCTACACCTTC	CASSFQGIGYGYTF
15	.	TRBV5-1	TRBJ2-6	TRBD2	TGCGCCAGCAGCCCGGGAGGCTCTGGGGCCAACGTCCTGACTTTC	CASSPGGSGANVLTF
12	.	TRBV28	TRBJ1-1	.	TGTGCCAGCTACTTATCTGACACTGAAGCTTTCTTT	CASYLSDTEAFF
13	.	TRBV7-9	TRBJ1-2	.	TGTGCCAGCAGGCGGCAGGACTATATGGCTATCACCTTC	CASRRQDYMAITF
14	.	TRBV5-1	TRBJ1-2	.	TGCGCCAGCAGCTTCGGGGCGGCAAACTATGGCTACACCTTC	CASSFGAANYGYTF
16	once	TRBV28	TRBJ1-6	TRBD1	TGTGCCAGCAGTTTCCTCGCGGGACAGACTAATTCACCCCTCCACTTT	CASSFLAGQTNSPLHF
15	.	TRBV7-8	TRBJ2-2	TRBD2	TGTGCCAGCAGCTTAGCGGTGGTAGCGGGTGGGGAGCTGTTTTTT	CASSLAVVAGGELFF
13	.	TRBV5-1	TRBJ1-2	TRBD1	TGCGCCAGCAGCCCCGGGACAGGGGTTGGCTACACCTTC	CASSPGTGVGYTF
14	.	TRBV19	TRBJ1-2	TRBD1	TGTGCCAGTAGTCCAGATGGACAGGCCTATGGCTACACCTTC	CASSPDGQAYGYTF
15	.	TRBV5-1	TRBJ1-1	TRBD1	TGCGCCAGCAGCCTGGGACAGGGGGGGAGCACTGAAGCTTTCTTT	CASSLGQGGSTEAFF
14	once	TRBV28	TRBJ2-7	.	TGTGCCAGCAGTTTTGTGGGGGACGTATACGAGCAGTACTTC	CASSFVGDVYEQYF
15	.	TRBV27	TRBJ2-5	TRBD2	TGTGCCAGCAGTGCGTTAGCGGGAGCTTTGGAGACCCAGTACTTC	CASSALAGALETQYF
15	.	TRBV6-5	TRBJ1-6	TRBD1	TGTGCCAGCAGTTACTTTAGTTCAGGGGGTTCACCCCTCCACTTT	CASSYFSSGGSPLHF
15	.	TRBV5-1	TRBJ1-1	.	TGCGCCAGCAGCTTGGCCGGGGTACTGAACACTGAAGCTTTCTTT	CASSLAGVLNTEAFF
13	.	TRBV6-5	TRBJ1-3	.	TGTGCCAGCAGGTCGTCTATTGGGAACACCATATATTTT	CASRSSIGNTIYF
11	.	TRBV11-2	TRBJ2-7	.	TGTGCCAGCAGCTCAGTGTACGAGCAGTACTTC	CASSSVYEQYF
14	.	TRBV6-5	TRBJ2-7	TRBD1	TGTGCCAGCAGACGAGGACAGGGTTTATACGAGCAGTACTTC	CASRRGQGLYEQYF
15	.	TRBV7-2	TRBJ2-5	TRBD2	TGTGCCAGCAGCCTCACCGAGGGGAGGGAGAAGACCCAGTACTTC	CASSLTEGREKTQYF
15	.	TRBV7-2	TRBJ2-5	.	TGTGCCAGCAGCCTCGGTGGGGGGTTCCAAGAGACCCAGTACTTC	CASSLGGGFQETQYF
15	.	TRBV5-4	TRBJ1-3	.	TGTGCCAGCAGCTTGGTGGGTTCCTCTGGAAACACCATATATTTT	CASSLVGSSGNTIYF
13	.	TRBV19	TRBJ2-2	.	TGTGCCTCACTACACGTAGGGGGCGGGGAGCTGTTTTTT	CASLHVGGGELFF
13	.	TRBV9	TRBJ2-7	TRBD2	TGTGCCAGCAGCACCCGGGGGGGCTACGAGCAGTACTTC	CASSTRGGYEQYF
15	few	TRBV18	TRBJ1-5	.	TGTGCCAGCTTACCCCCCGGGGGGGAAAATCAGCCCCAGCATTTT	CASLPPGGENQPQHF
17	.	TRBV7-2	TRBJ1-6	TRBD1	TGTGCCAGCAGCGGACCGACAGGGGGAGCCTATAATTCACCCCTCCACTTT	CASSGPTGGAYNSPLHF
14	.	TRBV6-5	TRBJ1-2	.	TGTGCCAGCAGGGATGACGGAATAACCCATGGCTACACCTTC	CASRDDGITHGYTF
16	.	TRBV5-5	TRBJ1-1	.	TGTGCCAGCAGCTTCGTTTTAGGACCGTTGAACACTGAAGCTTTCTTT	CASSFVLGPLNTEAFF